One sample yielded the 21 T cell receptor beta chains listed below, sequenced in a study of blood T cells in healthy people across ages. The authors ran a second PCR of 7 to 11 cycles using a sample-barcoded 5' primer and a J-beta primer mix. A single record per CDR3 protein comes from TCRdb applying MiXCR to the 5' RACE reads. The sample holds approximately 1,000,000 distinct CDR3 sequences, around two fifths seen once. The sequenced sample was blood. The receptors derive from a young man in good health.

At least ten counts were recorded for this clonotype. V is TRBV5-1 and J is TRBJ2-7, with D perhaps being TRBD1 or TRBD2 (5 bases each). The CDR3 spans 12 residues. Germline-derived CDR1 and CDR2 are SGHRS and YFSETQ. V lost 4 bases to trimming and J lost 6 bases, with 11 bases between them. The CDR3 is CASSVSGSEQYF. The CDR3 nucleotides are TGCGCCAGCAGCGTATCAGGGAGCGAGCAGTACTTC.

DNA of the CDR3: TGCGCCAGCAGCCAAGTGACAGGGGGGTTGGGTGTAAGCAATCAGCCCCAGCATTTT. Translating gives CASSQVTGGLGVSNQPQHF. The rearrangement links TRBV4-1 to TRBJ1-5, with 9 bases identical to TRBD1. The CDR3 consists of 19 residues. J gave up 1 base and V 1 base, and 11 bases lay outside the gene matches. CDR1 and CDR2 (germline): MGHRA, YSYEKL.

The CDR3 bases are TGTGCCAGCAGCTTAGAAGGGACAGGGAGATACACAGATACGCAGTATTTT. This codes for CASSLEGTGRYTDTQYF. This chain connects TRBV7-6 to TRBJ2-3, with 9 bases that match TRBD1. Per the germline V gene, CDR1 is SGHVS and CDR2 is FNYEAQ. J lost 2 bases, V lost 1 base, and 7 bases had no gene match. The CDR3 is 17 residues long.

This clonotype was picked up many times. V is TRBV10-3 and J is TRBJ2-5; D perhaps matches TRBD2 (5 bases). The CDR3 consists of 14 residues. Trimming shortened V by 3 bases and J by 3 bases, and 11 bases separated the two germline ends. CDR1 and CDR2 from the germline V gene are ENHRY and SYGVKD. CDR3 sequence (DNA): TGTGCCATCAGTGAACGGCGGGCAGAAGAGACCCAGTACTTC. It yields the protein CAISERRAEETQYF.

The chain couples TRBV20-1 to TRBJ1-2, with 8 positions matching TRBD1. CDR1 is DFQATT, CDR2 SNEGSKA, per germline (reference sequence). The CDR3 totals 15 residues. Trimming cost V 4 bases and J 1 base; bases outside gene matches: 8. In nucleotides, the CDR3 is TGCAGTGCTAAACATAGGACAGGGATTAACTATGGCTACACCTTC. It yields the protein CSAKHRTGINYGYTF.

The chain joins TRBV7-2 to TRBJ1-4, with 7 bases matching TRBD1. The J segment lost 6 bases and the V segment lost 2 bases, leaving 12 bases of the junction unmatched. Germline V gene lookup returns CDR1 SGHTA and CDR2 FQGNSA. This CDR3 comprises 17 residues. The CDR3 coding sequence is TGTGCCAGCAGCTTATTGGCCCCCAGGGGGAGGGATGAAAAACTGTTTTTT. Translating it yields CASSLLAPRGRDEKLFF.

Comment on this clonotype: This clone may be a read error of a much larger clone one base away. The J gene is TRBJ2-5, the V gene TRBV7-8, with unresolved D. Trimming took off 0 bases at V and 11 bases at J, with 19 bases between the two ends. There are 15 residues in the CDR3. CDR1 is SGHVS and CDR2 is FQNEAQ in the germline V gene. The CDR3 DNA sequence: TGTGCCAGCAGCTTAGCGCCCCTAATATACAATGAGCAGTACTTC. This codes for CASSLAPLIYNEQYF.

This clonotype has a handful of counts. The rearrangement links TRBV7-9 to TRBJ2-7; 7 bases line up with TRBD1. The germline gives CDR1 SEHNR, CDR2 FQNEAQ (reference sequence). The trim removed 5 bases at V and 6 bases at J, leaving 16 bases unmatched. The CDR3 contains 16 residues. DNA for the CDR3: TGTGCCAGCAGCCCAACCCGACAGGGATCGGCCTCCGAGCAGTACTTC. Its protein is CASSPTRQGSASEQYF.

Worth noting for this clonotype: The junction shows a germline mismatch at one end, possibly a read error. This chain links TRBV12-3 or TRBV12-4 with TRBJ2-3; 9 bases agree with TRBD2. The CDR3 runs to 17 residues. The CDR3 sequence is CAGSLRAGGPSTDTQYF. DNA of the CDR3: TGTGCCGGCAGTTTAAGGGCGGGGGGGCCGAGCACAGATACGCAGTATTTT.

V usage is TRBV7-9 and J usage is TRBJ1-6; possible D gene TRBD1, 6 bases. The V gene's germline CDR1 is SEHNR and CDR2 FQNEAQ (reference sequence). With 2 bases removed from V and 14 bases from J, the gap between germline ends came to 16 bases. The CDR3 length is 14 residues. CDR3 in DNA: TGTGCCAGCAGCTTAAAAGGGGGTAATCTAACCCTCCACTTT. This gives the protein CASSLKGGNLTLHF. Variable domain in full (rest from reference TRBV7-9 and TRBJ1-6): DTGVSQNPRHKITKRGQNVTFRCDPISEHNRLYWYRQTLGQGPEFLTYFQNEAQLEKSRLLSDRFSAERPKGSFSTLEIQRTEQGDSAMYLCASSLKGGNLTLHFGNGTRLTVT.

The V gene is TRBV29-1, the J gene TRBJ1-2; D is unclear. Trimming stripped 5 bases from V and 1 base from J, with 5 bases between. This CDR3 comprises 11 residues. Germline loops: CDR1 SQVTM, CDR2 ANQGSEA. The CDR3 bases are TGCAGCGTTACAGTTAACTATGGCTACACCTTC. It translates to CSVTVNYGYTF.

In its sample, this clonotype was seen a few times. J is TRBJ2-7 and V is TRBV7-2, with 11 bases that match TRBD1. Germline trimming cut 1 base from V and 4 bases from J; bases unmatched to any gene: 6. CDR1 and CDR2 (germline): SGHTA, FQGNSA. This CDR3 contains 16 residues. DNA for the CDR3: TGTGCCAGCAGCTTAGGGGCTGGACAGGGGGCTTACGAGCAGTACTTC. Translation: CASSLGAGQGAYEQYF.

The rearrangement joins TRBV20-1 to TRBJ1-3; D remains unclear. Germline V gene lookup returns CDR1 DFQATT and CDR2 SNEGSKA (reference sequence). Trimming left V 1 base short and J 9 bases short, with 10 bases between. The CDR3 is made up of 12 amino acids. This CDR3 reads CSARAADGTIYF. The CDR3 DNA sequence: TGCAGTGCTAGAGCTGCGGACGGCACCATATATTTT.

The chain links TRBV12-3 or TRBV12-4 to TRBJ2-3; 12 bases fit TRBD2. The CDR3 sequence is 18 residues long. Unmatched junction bases numbered 11, after V lost 3 bases and J lost 4 bases. CDR3 residues: CASSFSLAGGVGADTQYF. CDR3 coding DNA: TGTGCCAGCAGTTTTTCACTAGCGGGGGGTGTGGGCGCAGATACGCAGTATTTT.

The rearrangement joins TRBV7-9 to TRBJ2-1; D is possibly TRBD2 (6 bases). V was trimmed by 3 bases and J by 4 bases, leaving 16 bases between them. Germline V gives CDR1 SEHNR, CDR2 FQNEAQ (reference sequence). CDR3 length equals 16 residues. The CDR3 DNA is TGTGCCAGCAGCTTGGAAGGTGGGGACTCATACAATGAGCAGTTCTTC. Translated, it gives CASSLEGGDSYNEQFF.

The chain is built from TRBV12-3 or TRBV12-4 and TRBJ1-1; D ambiguous. The length of the CDR3 is 15 residues. The V gene lost 1 base and the J gene lost 4 bases, with 13 bases spanning the gap. The CDR3 DNA reads TGTGCCAGCAGTTTAGAGGCGCTATGGGGCACTGAAGCTTTCTTT. Translating gives CASSLEALWGTEAFF.

The chain has TRBV27 and TRBJ2-3, with 8 bases aligning to TRBD1. This CDR3 is 16 amino acids long. The germline gives CDR1 MNHEY, CDR2 SMNVEV (reference sequence). V shed 8 bases and J 2 bases; nucleotides not matched to a gene: 12. The CDR3 loop reads CASSHPPGQDTDTQYF. For the CDR3, the DNA is TGTGCCAGCTCTCATCCCCCGGGACAGGACACAGATACGCAGTATTTT.

The chain is built from TRBV4-2 and TRBJ1-6, with D possibly TRBD1 on 5 matching bases. V lost 3 bases and J 9 bases, leaving 24 bases between the germline ends. CDR1 LGHNA and CDR2 YNFKEQ come from the germline V gene. CDR3 length: 18 amino acids. Here the CDR3 reads CASSQREGFDAGTSPLHF. As DNA, the CDR3 is TGTGCCAGCAGCCAGAGGGAGGGTTTTGATGCTGGGACTTCACCCCTCCACTTT.

This clonotype came up many times. The genes are TRBV3-1 and TRBJ2-1; 8 positions agree with TRBD2. Trimming removed 3 bases from V and 10 bases from J; junction bases left unmatched: 5. CDR3 length equals 13 residues. Looked up from germline, CDR1 is LGHDT and CDR2 is YNNKEL (reference sequence). CDR3: CASSHGLAGEQFF. DNA for the CDR3: TGTGCCAGCAGCCATGGACTAGCAGGCGAGCAGTTCTTC.

The V and J genes are TRBV14 and TRBJ1-4, with a tentative D call TRBD1 (5 bases). This CDR3 has 16 amino acids. Trimming left V 4 bases short and J 7 bases short, with 19 bases between. Germline V gene lookup returns CDR1 SGHDN and CDR2 FVKESK. The CDR3 bases are TGTGCCAGCAGCCGAAAAACGGGGGATGTTGGTGAAAAACTGTTTTTT. Protein sequence: CASSRKTGDVGEKLFF.

The chain employs TRBV7-9 and TRBJ1-3; D uncertain. The CDR3 loop spans 14 amino acids. V was shortened by 0 bases and J by 7 bases, with 10 bases between the two germline ends. Germline assignment: CDR1 SEHNR and CDR2 FQNEAQ (reference sequence). CDR3 sequence (DNA): TGTGCCAGCAGCTTAGCTGGGTATCGGAACACCATATATTTT. Translating gives CASSLAGYRNTIYF.